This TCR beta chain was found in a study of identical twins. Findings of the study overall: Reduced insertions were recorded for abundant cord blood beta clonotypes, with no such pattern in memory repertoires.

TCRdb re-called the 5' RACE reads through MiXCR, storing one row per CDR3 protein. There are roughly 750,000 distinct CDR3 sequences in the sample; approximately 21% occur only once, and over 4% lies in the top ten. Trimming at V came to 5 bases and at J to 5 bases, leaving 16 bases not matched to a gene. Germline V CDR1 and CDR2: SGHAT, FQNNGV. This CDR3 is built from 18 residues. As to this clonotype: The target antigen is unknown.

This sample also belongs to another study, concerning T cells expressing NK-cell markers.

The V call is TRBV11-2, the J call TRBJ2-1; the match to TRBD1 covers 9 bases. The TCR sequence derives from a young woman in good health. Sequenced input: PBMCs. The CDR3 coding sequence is TGTGCCAGCAGCACTCGACAGGGGGTGAGATATTCGGACAATGAGCAGTTCTTC. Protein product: CASSTRQGVRYSDNEQFF.